This T cell receptor beta chain was sequenced for a study of OX40 agonist ivuxolimab in advanced cancers. The assay was immunoSEQ multiplex PCR, and TCRdb's table has in-frame clones only and misses some. This sample has some 27,000 clones, with approximately 90% found just once. This receptor was identified in an adult with an advanced solid tumor such as melanoma, head and neck, liver or kidney cancer. The source material was CD4+ or CD8+ T cells sorted from blood, sampled in a trial of the OX40 agonist ivuxolimab.

This CDR3 is CASSLLTRGLNTEAFF. The CDR3 DNA follows: TGCGCCAGCAGCTTGTTGACCAGGGGTTTGAACACTGAAGCTTTCTTT. The chain recombines TRBV5-1 with TRBJ1-1, with D possibly matching TRBD1 (6 bases). The CDR3 spans 16 residues. With 1 base removed from V and 0 bases from J, the gap between germline ends came to 13 bases. From germline, CDR1 is SGHRS and CDR2 YFSETQ.